This T cell receptor (beta chain) was sequenced during a study of blood T cell repertoires in COVID-19. Study in general: Acute-phase and convalescent COVID-19 samples originated in the United States, Italy and Spain.

The protocol was immunoSEQ multiplex PCR, while the TCRdb copy is restricted to in-frame clones and leaves out a portion. The sample carries some 250,000 clones, roughly 86% recorded once. The source material was peripheral blood. This sequence originates from a woman in her sixties or seventies with COVID-19, enrolled during active disease.

The CDR3 DNA follows: TGTGCCACCGCAGGTCCCGTGTCCCACGAGCAGTACTTC. Its protein is CATAGPVSHEQYF. The chain carries TRBV6-5 and TRBJ2-7; D is ambiguous. Germline CDR1 reads MNHEY; CDR2 reads SVGAGI. The CDR3 is made up of 13 amino acids. Trimming shortened V by 10 bases and J by 5 bases, and 18 bases separated the two germline ends.